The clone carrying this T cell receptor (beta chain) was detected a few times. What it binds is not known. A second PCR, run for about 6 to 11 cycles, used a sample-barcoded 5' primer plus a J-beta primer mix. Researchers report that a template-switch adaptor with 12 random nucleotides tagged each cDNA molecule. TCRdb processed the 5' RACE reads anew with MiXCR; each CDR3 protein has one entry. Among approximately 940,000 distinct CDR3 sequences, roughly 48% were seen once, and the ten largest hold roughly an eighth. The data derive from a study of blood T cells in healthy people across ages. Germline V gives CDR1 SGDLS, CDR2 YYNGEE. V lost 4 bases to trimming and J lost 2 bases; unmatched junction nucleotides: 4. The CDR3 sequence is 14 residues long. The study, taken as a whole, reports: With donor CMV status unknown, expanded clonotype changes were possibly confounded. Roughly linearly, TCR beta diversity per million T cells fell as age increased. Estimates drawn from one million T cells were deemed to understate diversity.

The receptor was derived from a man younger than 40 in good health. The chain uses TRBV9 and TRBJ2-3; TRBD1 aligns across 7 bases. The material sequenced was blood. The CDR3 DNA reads TGTGCCAGCAGCCGGGACAGCCACACAGATACGCAGTATTTT. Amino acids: CASSRDSHTDTQYF.